The present T cell receptor (beta chain) was sequenced within a study of post-analysis software for immune sequencing data. Study as a whole: The courses of disease that were included comprised relapsing-remitting, secondary progressive and progressive-relapsing multiple sclerosis.

Carried by the TCR beta cDNA libraries were unique molecular identifiers. TCRdb analysed the PCR reads with MiXCR anew, one entry per CDR3 protein. The table records under 200,000 distinct CDR3 sequences, around 29% of them present only once. Study findings and constraints: The five TRBV segments detected at higher frequency in patients than in controls included TRBV5-6, TRBV5-1 and TRBV20-1.

The CDR3 is made up of 12 amino acids. With V trimmed by 5 bases and J by 3 bases, 2 bases remained unmatched. CDR1 is DFQATT and CDR2 is SNEGSKA in the germline V gene (reference sequence). This clonotype was seen many times. What it binds is unknown. The chain joins TRBV20-1 to TRBJ2-3; 7 bases align to TRBD2. Sequenced material: blood. The receptor comes from a girl aged 2 to 17 with multiple sclerosis. The CDR3 loop reads CSAASGTDTQYF. The CDR3 DNA follows: TGCAGTGCTGCTAGCGGAACAGATACGCAGTATTTT.